Following are 5 T cell receptor beta chains from one sample sequenced in a study of T cells in Graves' hyperthyroidism and ophthalmopathy. The CDR3 regions of TCR beta were amplified from RNA transcripts. With the HTBI primer set, the TCR CDR3 went through a first round of RT-PCR. TCRdb ran MiXCR on the multiplex PCR reads and lists one entry per CDR3 protein. The sample consists of around 400,000 distinct CDR3 sequences, around a quarter of them appearing once. Sequencing input: blood. The receptors originated from a man aged 45-60 years with Graves' hyperthyroidism.

In its sample, this clonotype was seen a few times. This chain joins TRBV7-8 and TRBJ2-2; D unresolved. Germline values: CDR1 SGHVS, CDR2 FQNEAQ. The CDR3 length is 14 residues. Trimming removed 4 bases at V and 1 base at J, with 7 bases between. As DNA, the CDR3 is TGTGCCAGCAGCTCCACACGGAACACCGGGGAGCTGTTTTTT. Protein: CASSSTRNTGELFF.

This clonotype appeared a few times. The chain is built from TRBV11-2 and TRBJ2-3; 11 bases align to TRBD2. CDR3 length: 17 amino acids. V shed 1 base and J 5 bases; nucleotides not matched to a gene: 8. Germline CDR1 and CDR2: SGHAT and FQNNGV. The CDR3 DNA follows: TGTGCCAGCAGCTTAGGCCTAACTAGCGGGGGAGGAGATACGCAGTATTTT. Translated, it gives CASSLGLTSGGGDTQYF.

A few counts support this clonotype. The chain joins TRBV19 to TRBJ2-3; no firm D call. V lost 5 bases and J 6 bases, leaving 12 bases between the germline ends. The germline CDR1 and CDR2 sequences are LNHDA and SQIVND (reference sequence). The length of the CDR3 is 13 residues. CDR3 region: CASSFSSGDTQYF. CDR3 DNA: TGTGCCAGTAGTTTCAGTAGTGGGGATACGCAGTATTTT.

This clonotype was counted once. The CDR3 spells CASRSEKGTDTQYF. The DNA for the CDR3 is TGCGCCAGCAGATCAGAGAAAGGGACAGATACGCAGTATTTT. The J gene is TRBJ2-3, the V gene TRBV5-1; D is undetermined. Germline lookup yields CDR1 SGHRS and CDR2 YFSETQ. The CDR3 spans 14 residues. V gave up 5 bases and J gave up 3 bases, with 13 bases separating them.

This clonotype was found a few times. The rearrangement uses TRBV27 and TRBJ2-1; no reliable D call. The CDR3 is 14 amino acids. Between the trimmed V and J ends, which lost 3 bases and 4 bases, there was a span of 10 bases. The germline gives CDR1 MNHEY, CDR2 SMNVEV (reference sequence). The CDR3 loop reads CASSFTGRYNEQFF. As DNA, the CDR3 is TGTGCCAGCAGTTTTACTGGCAGATACAATGAGCAGTTCTTC.